This TCR beta chain came from a study of T cell responses to AZD1222 COVID-19 vaccine. V lost 5 bases to trimming and J lost 7 bases, with 18 bases between them. The CDR3 consists of 15 residues. In germline, CDR1 is SGHNT, CDR2 YENEEA. Some clones are missing from TCRdb's copy, which holds only in-frame ones; the method was immunoSEQ multiplex PCR. This sample has 85,000 to 120,000 clones, with about 90% found just once. The source material was peripheral blood, sampled on day 0 of AZD1222 vaccination. This chain joins TRBV11-3 and TRBJ2-1, with a possible D match to TRBD1 (7 bases). The TCR sequence derives from an adult in good health. The DNA for the CDR3 is TGTGCCAGCAGCCCAGGGGGGACCCGCCTGAATGAGCAGTTCTTC. As protein: CASSPGGTRLNEQFF.